These 24 T cell receptor beta chains were sequenced from one sample in a study of Ad26.COV2.S vaccination and SARS-CoV-2 variants. Treatment in this sample: about 20 received Ad26.COV2.S at low or high dose, single or two shots; several received placebo; per-sample allocation not given. Samples analyzed were those drawn on day 63 after the first vaccine or placebo injection. Sequenced by immunoSEQ multiplex PCR; TCRdb stores in-frame clones only, minus some. The sample contains about 680,000 clones, around 90% of which appear only once. This sample comprised peripheral blood, obtained in a trial of Ad26.COV2.S vaccine versus placebo. The receptors originated from a person between 18 and 59 years old who received the Ad26.COV2.S COVID-19 vaccine or a placebo.

The gene calls are TRBV24-1 and TRBJ1-4, with D possibly matching TRBD1 (6 bases). The CDR3 is 18 amino acids. Germline CDR1 KGHDR, CDR2 SFDVKD. Deletions cut 0 bases from V and 0 bases from J, with 13 bases between. CDR3 loop: CATSDLNRTATTNEKLFF. The CDR3 DNA reads as TGTGCCACCAGTGATTTGAATAGGACAGCTACAACTAATGAAAAACTGTTTTTT.

The chain combines TRBV2 with TRBJ1-2; the D is unclear. V was cut by 7 bases and J by 0 bases, with 12 bases left in between. The CDR3 has 14 amino acids. Per germline, CDR1 SNHLY and CDR2 FYNNEI. The DNA of the CDR3 is TGTGCCAGCAATGGGTCTCCAGCTAACTATGGCTACACCTTC. Amino acid sequence: CASNGSPANYGYTF.

This clone was recorded a few times. The chain couples TRBV5-4 to TRBJ2-7; D not certain. The CDR3 is made up of 14 amino acids. CDR1 SGHNT and CDR2 YYREEE come from the germline V gene (reference sequence). V was pared by 1 base and J by 2 bases, with 10 bases between. CDR3 amino acids: CASSLSVTPYEQYF. The CDR3 nucleotides read TGTGCCAGCAGCTTGAGTGTGACTCCCTACGAGCAGTACTTC.

The rearrangement uses TRBV6-5 and TRBJ1-6; D gene unclear. Germline CDR1 is MNHEY and CDR2 is SVGAGI. V shed 6 bases and J shed 7 bases, with 10 bases lying between them. This CDR3 has 13 amino acids. The CDR3 here is CASSSGRNSPLHF. DNA of the CDR3: TGTGCCAGCAGCTCCGGACGGAATTCACCCCTCCACTTT.

The chain carries TRBV29-1 and TRBJ2-5, with 7 positions matching TRBD1. The CDR3 is made up of 13 amino acids. Germline assignment: CDR1 SQVTM and CDR2 ANQGSEA. J gave up 3 bases and V 8 bases, and 9 bases lay outside the gene matches. The CDR3 region is CSLNTGTEETQYF. The CDR3 coding sequence is TGCAGCCTCAATACCGGGACAGAAGAGACCCAGTACTTC. Supplemented by reference TRBV29-1 and TRBJ2-5, the full variable domain reads SAVISQKPSRDICQRGTSLTIQCQVDSQVTMMFWYRQQPGQSLTLIATANQGSEATYESGFVIDKFPISRPNLTFSTLTVSNMSPEDSSIYLCSLNTGTEETQYFGPGTRLLVL.

This chain joins TRBV7-2 and TRBJ2-7; D may correspond to TRBD1 or TRBD2 (5 bases each). This CDR3 comprises 13 residues. CDR1 and CDR2 from the germline V gene are SGHTA and FQGNSA. V lost 4 bases and J lost 7, with 14 bases in between. CDR3 sequence (DNA): TGTGCCAGCAGCTCGGGATCCAACAGGGAGCAGTACTTC. Protein sequence: CASSSGSNREQYF.

The rearrangement joins TRBV11-3 to TRBJ2-1; TRBD2 matches 13 bases. The CDR3 extends over 16 amino acids. Germline V gene data show CDR1 as SGHNT and CDR2 as YENEEA. The J segment lost 6 bases and the V segment lost 1 base, leaving 3 bases of the junction unmatched. The CDR3 nucleotides read TGTGCCAGCAGCTTAGGACGACTAGCGGGGGGCAATGAGCAGTTCTTC. It encodes CASSLGRLAGGNEQFF.

Turning to this clone: Other nucleotide sequences in the sample specify the same CDR3. V usage is TRBV18 and J usage is TRBJ1-1; unclear D gene. The CDR3 runs to 14 residues. Deletions cut 1 base from V and 1 base from J, with 7 bases between. Germline V lookup: CDR1 KGHSH, CDR2 LQKENI. The CDR3 nucleotides read TGTGCCAGCTCACCACGTCGAGAGAACACTGAAGCTTTCTTT. This translates into CASSPRRENTEAFF.

The V call is TRBV21-1, the J call TRBJ1-2. TRBV21-1 constitutes a pseudogene. This CDR3 is built from 11 residues. This CDR3 is CASSQKDGYTF. Written as DNA, the CDR3 is TGTGCCAGCAGCCAAAAGGATGGCTACACCTTC.

This clone was found a few times. The rearrangement links TRBV5-1 to TRBJ1-5; no clear D. V lost 8 bases and J 2 bases, leaving 14 bases between the germline ends. CDR1 is SGHRS, CDR2 YFSETQ, per germline. The CDR3 sequence is 14 residues long. CDR3 region: CASSSEGGNQPQHF. CDR3 nucleotide sequence: TGCGCCAGTAGCAGTGAGGGCGGCAATCAGCCCCAGCATTTT.

The genes are TRBV5-4 and TRBJ2-5; 7 nucleotides match TRBD2. Trimming cost V 3 bases and J 5 bases; bases outside gene matches: 4. The CDR3 is 13 residues long. Germline CDR1 reads SGHNT; CDR2 reads YYREEE (reference sequence). The CDR3 DNA reads TGTGCCAGCAGCTCGGGGGGTCCGGAGACCCAGTACTTC. This sequence encodes CASSSGGPETQYF. Together with reference TRBV5-4 and TRBJ2-5, the CDR3 gives the full variable domain: ETGVTQSPTHLIKTRGQQVTLRCSSQSGHNTVSWYQQALGQGPQFIFQYYREEENGRGNFPPRFSGLQFPNYSSELNVNALELDDSALYLCASSSGGPETQYFGPGTRLLVL.

The chain combines TRBV4-3 with TRBJ2-7; tentatively, D is TRBD1 or TRBD2 (6 bases each). Germline assignment: CDR1 LGHNA and CDR2 YSLEER. The CDR3 totals 14 residues. V was clipped by 3 bases and J by 2 bases, with 11 bases between them. Written as DNA, the CDR3 is TGCGCCAGCAGCCATACAGGGACTCCCTACGAGCAGTACTTC. The encoded protein is CASSHTGTPYEQYF.

This clone was detected only once. This chain joins TRBV10-3 and TRBJ2-1; 10 bases agree with TRBD1. From germline, CDR1 is ENHRY and CDR2 SYGVKD. Losses at the gene ends were 9 bases for V and 4 bases for J; bases not matched to a gene: 9. The CDR3 sequence is 15 residues long. CDR3 in amino acids: CAIQPGTGVYNEQFF. The CDR3 DNA follows: TGTGCCATTCAACCCGGGACAGGGGTGTACAATGAGCAGTTCTTC.

V and J are TRBV10-2 and TRBJ1-1; D is possibly TRBD1 (5 bases). V lost 2 bases and J lost 5, with 9 bases in between. The CDR3 length is 13 residues. The germline V gene has CDR1 WSHSY and CDR2 SAAADI. The CDR3 DNA follows: TGCGCCAGCAGTGAGGGGGGAGGGACTGAAGCTTTCTTT. This codes for CASSEGGGTEAFF.

This rearrangement joins TRBV19 to TRBJ1-2; D is uncertain. This CDR3 spans 13 amino acids. Germline CDR1 reads LNHDA; CDR2 reads SQIVND (reference sequence). The ends were cut back, 3 bases at V and 5 bases at J, with 10 bases in the middle. The CDR3 sequence: CASSIIRGYGYTF. The DNA for the CDR3 is TGTGCCAGTAGTATTATACGGGGATATGGCTACACCTTC.

The chain employs TRBV19 and TRBJ1-1; possible D gene TRBD1, 5 bases. Germline lookup yields CDR1 LNHDA and CDR2 SQIVND (reference sequence). The CDR3 loop spans 12 amino acids. The V end was cut by 3 bases, the J end by 8 bases, with 10 bases between. The CDR3 DNA is TGTGCCAGTAGTATGCGGGGCCTGGAAGCTTTCTTT. It specifies CASSMRGLEAFF.

The CDR3 region has the DNA TGTGCCAGCTCACCACCCGACCGGGGATCCTACGAGCAGTACTTC. As protein: CASSPPDRGSYEQYF. The chain couples TRBV18 to TRBJ2-7, with D possibly TRBD2 on 5 matching bases. Trimming shortened V by 0 bases and J by 1 base, and 10 bases separated the two germline ends. Germline V lookup: CDR1 KGHSH, CDR2 LQKENI. CDR3 length: 15 amino acids.

The V gene is TRBV6-5, the J gene TRBJ2-7; the D gene is possibly TRBD1 (6 bases). The CDR3 has 13 residues. Looked up from germline, CDR1 is MNHEY and CDR2 is SVGAGI. Deletions cut 6 bases from V and 4 bases from J, with 13 bases between. CDR3 in amino acids: CASRDPGQYEQYF. DNA of the CDR3: TGTGCCAGCAGGGACCCCGGACAGTACGAGCAGTACTTC.

The chain couples TRBV30 to TRBJ1-5; 11 nucleotides align to TRBD1. The length of the CDR3 is 16 residues. V dropped 2 bases and J dropped 6; count of bases not matched to a gene: 9. Germline V gene lookup returns CDR1 GTSNPN and CDR2 SVGIG (reference sequence). DNA of the CDR3: TGTGCCTGGAGTAAAGGGTGGGACAGGGGGTTTCAGCCCCAGCATTTT. It is translated as CAWSKGWDRGFQPQHF.

The chain joins TRBV24-1 to TRBJ2-3, with TRBD2 matching over 9 bases. The junction had 10 bases not matched to a gene; V was cut back by 4 bases and J by 9 bases. The CDR3 has 15 amino acids. Germline-derived CDR1 and CDR2 are KGHDR and SFDVKD. CDR3 DNA sequence: TGTGCCACCAGTGACCCGGGGAGCGGGAGGCGGACGCAGTATTTT. This codes for CATSDPGSGRRTQYF.

This chain joins TRBV7-9 and TRBJ2-1, with D perhaps matching TRBD2 (6 bases). V was clipped by 8 bases and J by 0 bases, with 11 bases between them. CDR1 and CDR2 (germline): SEHNR, FQNEAQ (reference sequence). The CDR3 has 14 residues. CDR3 in amino acids: CASRDLSSYNEQFF. In DNA form, the CDR3 reads TGTGCCAGCCGGGACTTAAGCTCCTACAATGAGCAGTTCTTC.

The CDR3 loop is CASSITGSGIGELFF. In nucleotides, the CDR3 is TGTGCCAGTAGTATAACCGGGAGCGGAATCGGGGAGCTGTTTTTT. The rearrangement joins TRBV19 to TRBJ2-2; maybe TRBD2 (6 bases). CDR1 is LNHDA and CDR2 is SQIVND in the germline V gene (reference sequence). The CDR3 totals 15 residues. Trimming took 2 bases from V and 7 from J, leaving 14 bases between them. The entire variable domain, with the rest obtained from reference TRBV19 and TRBJ2-2, is as follows: DGGITQSPKYLFRKEGQNVTLSCEQNLNHDAMYWYRQDPGQGLRLIYYSQIVNDFQKGDIAEGYSVSREKKESFPLTVTSAQKNPTAFYLCASSITGSGIGELFFGEGSRLTVL.

On this clone itself: Other nucleotide sequences in the sample specify the same CDR3. This rearrangement joins TRBV11-2 to TRBJ2-1; D is uncertain. The CDR3 runs 15 residues. CDR1 is SGHAT and CDR2 is FQNNGV in the germline V gene. V was pared by 1 base and J by 0 bases, with 7 bases between. The CDR3 DNA sequence: TGTGCCAGCAGCTTAGTGGGTAGCTCCTACAATGAGCAGTTCTTC. Residues: CASSLVGSSYNEQFF. Filled out from reference TRBV11-2 and TRBJ2-1, the complete variable domain reads EAGVAQSPRYKIIEKRQSVAFWCNPISGHATLYWYQQILGQGPKLLIQFQNNGVVDDSQLPKDRFSAERLKGVDSTLKIQPAKLEDSAVYLCASSLVGSSYNEQFFGPGTRLTVL.

This clone was seen once. The chain carries TRBV7-9 and TRBJ2-1; unclear D gene. This CDR3 comprises 13 residues. The V end lost 1 base, the J end lost 4 bases, and 5 bases lay between the germline ends. Germline-derived CDR1 and CDR2 are SEHNR and FQNEAQ (reference sequence). CDR3: CASSLVGYNEQFF. The CDR3 region has the DNA TGTGCCAGCAGCTTAGTAGGGTACAATGAGCAGTTCTTC.